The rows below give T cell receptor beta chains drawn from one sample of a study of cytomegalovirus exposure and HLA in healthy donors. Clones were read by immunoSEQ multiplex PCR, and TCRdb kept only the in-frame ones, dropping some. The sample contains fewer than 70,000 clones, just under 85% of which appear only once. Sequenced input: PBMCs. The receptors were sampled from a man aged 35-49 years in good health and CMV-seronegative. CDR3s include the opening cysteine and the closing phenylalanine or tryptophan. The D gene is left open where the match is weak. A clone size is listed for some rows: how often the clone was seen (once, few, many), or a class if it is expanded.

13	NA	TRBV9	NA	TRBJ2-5	TGTGCCAGCAGCCCGCAGGGGACGGAGACCCAGTACTTC	CASSPQGTETQYF
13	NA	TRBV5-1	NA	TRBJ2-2	TGCGCCAGCAGCTGGGGGACAACCGGGGAGCTGTTTTTT	CASSWGTTGELFF
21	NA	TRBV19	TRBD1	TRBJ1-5	TGTGCCAGTAGTATTCTCCCTACTCGTGGCCTCAGGGGGCTTAGCAATCAGCCCCAGCATTTT	CASSILPTRGLRGLSNQPQHF
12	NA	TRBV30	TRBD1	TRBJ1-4	TGTGCCCGGGGACAGGCGGGCGAAAAACTGTTTTTT	CARGQAGEKLFF
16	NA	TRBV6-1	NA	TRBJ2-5	TGTGCCAGCAGTGAGTTAGTGGGACGGACAGTACGGCAGCAGTACTTC	CASSELVGRTVRQQYF
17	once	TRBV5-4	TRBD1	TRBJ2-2	TGTGCCAGCAGCCTGGGGACAGCAAAGAAAAGGACCGGGGAGCTGTTTTTT	CASSLGTAKKRTGELFF
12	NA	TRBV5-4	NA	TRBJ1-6	TGTGCCAGCAGCTTACAGGGAGCACCCCTCCACTTT	CASSLQGAPLHF
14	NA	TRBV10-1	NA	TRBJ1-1	TGCGCTCCCCCGGGACAAGAAAAGAACACTGAAGCTTTCTTT	CAPPGQEKNTEAFF
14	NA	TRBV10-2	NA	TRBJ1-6	TGCGCCAGCAGTGATGGTCCTGGAGGGGCACCCCTCCACTTT	CASSDGPGGAPLHF
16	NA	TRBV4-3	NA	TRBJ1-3	TGCGCCAGCAGCCAAGATCGTCTACAGGGTGGAAACACCATATATTTT	CASSQDRLQGGNTIYF
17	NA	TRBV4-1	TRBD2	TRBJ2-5	TGCGCCAGCAGCCAAGAAGGGGCGGGGGGGATCCGGGAGACCCAGTACTTC	CASSQEGAGGIRETQYF
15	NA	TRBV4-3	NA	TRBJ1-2	TGCGCCAGCAGCCAAGAGAGGGCCTTAGCAGATGGCTACACCTTC	CASSQERALADGYTF
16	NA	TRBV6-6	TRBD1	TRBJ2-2	TGTGCCAGCAGTTCACAAACAGGACAGGGGCCCGGGGAGCTGTTTTTT	CASSSQTGQGPGELFF
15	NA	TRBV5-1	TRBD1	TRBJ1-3	TGCGCCAGCAGCTCCGGGACAGGCCCTGGAAACACCATATATTTT	CASSSGTGPGNTIYF
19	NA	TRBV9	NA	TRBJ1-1	TGTGCCAGCAGCTCCAATGTCGTTCGCGGGGAGACAGTGAACACTGAAGCTTTCTTT	CASSSNVVRGETVNTEAFF
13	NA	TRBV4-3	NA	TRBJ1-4	TGCGCCAGCAGCCAAGAAGAAGGGGAGGGTACGTTTTTT	CASSQEEGEGTFF
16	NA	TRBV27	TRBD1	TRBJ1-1	TGTGCCAGCAGTTTATTCAGGACAGGGGGACTCACTGAAGCTTTCTTT	CASSLFRTGGLTEAFF
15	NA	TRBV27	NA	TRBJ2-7	TGTGCCAGCCAAAAAATTTCCAGGGTGACCTACGAGCAGTACTTC	CASQKISRVTYEQYF
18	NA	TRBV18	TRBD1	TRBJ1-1	TGTGCCAGCTCACCCTCGGCAGGGGGCCCCGAATTGAACACTGAAGCTTTCTTT	CASSPSAGGPELNTEAFF
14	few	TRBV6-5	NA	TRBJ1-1	TGTGCCAGCAGTTACTTTACAGGGATCCCTGAAGCTTTCTTT	CASSYFTGIPEAFF
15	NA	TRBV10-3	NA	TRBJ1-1	TGTGCCATCAGTGAGTGTCCAGGCCAGAACACTGAAGCTTTCTTT	CAISECPGQNTEAFF
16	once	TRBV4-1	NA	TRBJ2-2	TGCGCCAGCAGCCCGCATGGCAGGGGAAACACCGGGGAGCTGTTTTTT	CASSPHGRGNTGELFF
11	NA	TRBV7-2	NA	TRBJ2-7	TGTGCCAGCAGCCTGAGATACGAGCAGTACTTC	CASSLRYEQYF
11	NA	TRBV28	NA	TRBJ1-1	TGTGCCAGCAGCCTAACAGGGGAAGCTTTCTTT	CASSLTGEAFF
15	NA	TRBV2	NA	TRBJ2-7	TGTGCCAGCAGTGATTTATTAGGACAGAGCTACGAGCAGTACTTC	CASSDLLGQSYEQYF
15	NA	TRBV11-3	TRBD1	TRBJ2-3	TGTGCCAGCAGCCGACAGGGGGGAGGCACAGATACGCAGTATTTT	CASSRQGGGTDTQYF
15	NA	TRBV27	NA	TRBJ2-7	TGTGCCAGCAGTTTATCGGCCGGGGGGCACTACGAGCAGTACTTC	CASSLSAGGHYEQYF
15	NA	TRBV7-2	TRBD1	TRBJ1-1	TGTGCCAGCAGCGTTCAGGGGGCTGGTTATACTGAAGCTTTCTTT	CASSVQGAGYTEAFF
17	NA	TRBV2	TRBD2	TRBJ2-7	TGTGCCAGCAGCCTGACTAGCGGGGTAATTTCCTCCTACGAGCAGTACTTC	CASSLTSGVISSYEQYF
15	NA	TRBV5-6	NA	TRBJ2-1	TGTGCCAGCAGCTTGGGGCAGGCCCCCTACAATGAGCAGTTCTTC	CASSLGQAPYNEQFF
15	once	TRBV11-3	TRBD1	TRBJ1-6	TGTGCCAGCAGCTTCGGGACAGCCAATAATTCACCCCTCCACTTT	CASSFGTANNSPLHF
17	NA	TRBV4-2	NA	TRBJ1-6	TGTGCCAGCAGCCAAGATGACACCAGCTCCTATAATTCACCCCTCCACTTT	CASSQDDTSSYNSPLHF
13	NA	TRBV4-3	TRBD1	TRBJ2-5	TGCGCCAGCAGCCAGATCAGGGGGGAGACCCAGTACTTC	CASSQIRGETQYF
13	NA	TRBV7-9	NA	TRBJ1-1	TGTGCCAGCAGCGAGGACAGAAACACTGAAGCTTTCTTT	CASSEDRNTEAFF
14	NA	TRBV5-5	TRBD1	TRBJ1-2	TGTGCCAGCAGCTTGCCAGGGGGTAAGGATGGCTACACCTTC	CASSLPGGKDGYTF